The 14 T cell receptor beta chains in this list originate from one sample, sequenced in a study of type 1 regulatory T cells. TCRdb reprocessed the reads with MiXCR, giving one entry per CDR3 protein. The sample consists of roughly 40,000 distinct CDR3 sequences, 12% of them appearing once. Their antigens remain unidentified. Sequencing was carried out using cultured non-Tr1 T cells, either the whole culture or a sorted T cell fraction (not recorded which). These receptors all stem from a human donor in good health.

This clonotype has ten or more counts. The chain uses TRBV7-2 and TRBJ2-5, with a possible D match to TRBD2 (7 bases). The CDR3 loop spans 15 amino acids. Trimming cost V 1 base and J 5 bases, with 14 bases left between them. The germline CDR1 and CDR2 sequences are SGHTA and FQGNSA. CDR3: CASSLVGGAGETQYF. The CDR3 nucleotides read TGTGCCAGCAGCTTAGTAGGGGGGGCGGGCGAGACCCAGTACTTC.

This clonotype was found a few times. The V call is TRBV20-1, the J call TRBJ2-3, with D possibly TRBD2 on 5 matching bases. The germline V gene has CDR1 DFQATT and CDR2 SNEGSKA (reference sequence). V gave up 2 bases and J gave up 6 bases, with 9 bases separating them. The CDR3 sequence is 12 residues long. This CDR3 is CSARNPGDTQYF. CDR3 nucleotide sequence: TGCAGTGCTAGAAACCCGGGGGATACGCAGTATTTT.

This clonotype has ten or more counts. The V gene is TRBV2, the J gene TRBJ2-3; D remains unclear. Trimming stripped 6 bases from V and 3 bases from J, with 10 bases between. Germline V gives CDR1 SNHLY, CDR2 FYNNEI. This CDR3 has 13 residues. The CDR3 region has the DNA TGTGCCAGCAGCCGAGGCCCGACAGATACGCAGTATTTT. Its translation: CASSRGPTDTQYF.

The chain links TRBV6-5 to TRBJ1-6; the D gene is possibly TRBD1 (5 bases). Germline V gene lookup returns CDR1 MNHEY and CDR2 SVGAGI. Between the trimmed V and J ends, which lost 6 bases and 5 bases, there was a span of 11 bases. The CDR3 loop spans 14 amino acids. The CDR3 DNA reads as TGTGCCAGCAGCCCCCGACAGAATAATTCACCCCTCCACTTT. Translation: CASSPRQNNSPLHF.

This clonotype was seen many times. This chain links TRBV11-2 with TRBJ2-1, with D unclear. Germline CDR1 is SGHAT and CDR2 is FQNNGV. The germline V and J ends were trimmed by 2 bases and 7 bases, with 12 bases remaining between them. This CDR3 is built from 14 residues. The CDR3 region is CASSLISRRNEQFF. CDR3 DNA: TGTGCCAGCAGCTTAATTTCGCGCCGAAATGAGCAGTTCTTC.

This clonotype was counted at least ten times. This chain links TRBV12-3 or TRBV12-4 with TRBJ1-3; TRBD1 matches 7 bases. With V trimmed by 5 bases and J by 1 base, 8 bases remained unmatched. The CDR3 sequence is 16 residues long. CDR3 nucleotides: TGTGCCAGCAGTGGTACAGGGGCACCTTCTGGAAACACCATATATTTT. Its translation: CASSGTGAPSGNTIYF.

The chain is built from TRBV20-1 and TRBJ2-3; 13 bases agree with TRBD2. Trimming cost V 6 bases and J 1 base; bases outside gene matches: 7. CDR3 length: 16 residues. Germline V gives CDR1 DFQATT, CDR2 SNEGSKA (reference sequence). The CDR3 DNA reads as TGCAGTGCCCGGACTAGCGGGAGACGGGGCACAGATACGCAGTATTTT. Encoded protein: CSARTSGRRGTDTQYF.

This clonotype appeared many times. J is TRBJ1-5 and V is TRBV28; tentative D call: TRBD1 (6 bases). Germline CDR1 is MDHEN and CDR2 is SYDVKM. The V and J ends lost 6 bases and 4 bases respectively, with 13 bases between them. The CDR3 spans 14 residues. The CDR3 loop is CASSRTQGNQPQHF. DNA of the CDR3: TGTGCCAGCAGCCGAACCCAGGGGAATCAGCCCCAGCATTTT.

This clonotype was seen repeatedly, ten times or more. The genes are TRBV7-6 and TRBJ2-7; 7 positions agree with TRBD2. J was trimmed by 3 bases and V by 5 bases; bases with no gene match: 7. CDR1 is SGHVS and CDR2 is FNYEAQ in the germline V gene. This CDR3 has 14 residues. The CDR3 DNA follows: TGTGCCAGCAGCCGCCTAGCGGACAACTACGAGCAGTACTTC. Its translation: CASSRLADNYEQYF.

This clonotype is medium-sized. The chain is built from TRBV20-1 and TRBJ2-7; D not certain. The V and J ends lost 0 bases and 3 bases respectively, with 3 bases between them. The germline V gene encodes CDR1 DFQATT and CDR2 SNEGSKA (reference sequence). CDR3 length: 11 residues. The DNA of the CDR3 is TGCAGTGCTAGAGAGTACTACGAGCAGTACTTC. As protein: CSAREYYEQYF.

In this sample, this clonotype turned up a few times. The V call is TRBV5-1, the J call TRBJ2-5; 8 bases align to TRBD1. The CDR3 loop spans 15 amino acids. Trimming took 4 bases from V and 1 from J; bases not matched to a gene: 6. Germline CDR1 is SGHRS and CDR2 is YFSETQ. The CDR3 DNA follows: TGCGCCAGCAGCCCCGGACAGGGCGGCCAAGAGACCCAGTACTTC. Translating gives CASSPGQGGQETQYF.

This clonotype was recorded at least ten times. The chain is built from TRBV5-1 and TRBJ1-1; 8 positions agree with TRBD1. Germline CDR1 SGHRS, CDR2 YFSETQ. J lost 3 bases, V lost 0 bases, and 7 bases had no gene match. This CDR3 has 16 amino acids. The CDR3 here is CASSLAPTGVDTEAFF. CDR3 bases: TGCGCCAGCAGCTTGGCCCCGACAGGGGTGGACACTGAAGCTTTCTTT.

This clonotype was observed a handful of times. The CDR3: CAPKGGTEETQYF. CDR3 bases: TGTGCCCCCAAGGGGGGGACAGAAGAGACCCAGTACTTC. The chain couples TRBV10-3 to TRBJ2-5; tentatively, D is TRBD1 or TRBD2 (7 bases each). This CDR3 contains 13 residues. With 11 bases removed from V and 3 bases from J, the gap between germline ends came to 16 bases. Germline V gives CDR1 ENHRY, CDR2 SYGVKD.

This clonotype was counted between two and nine times. The chain couples TRBV12-3 or TRBV12-4 to TRBJ1-2, with a possible D match to TRBD1 (5 bases). There are 15 residues in the CDR3. The germline V and J ends were trimmed by 8 bases and 0 bases, with 16 bases remaining between them. In DNA, the CDR3 is TGTGCCAGCCAAACCACCGACAGCCCTAACTATGGCTACACCTTC. This translates into CASQTTDSPNYGYTF.